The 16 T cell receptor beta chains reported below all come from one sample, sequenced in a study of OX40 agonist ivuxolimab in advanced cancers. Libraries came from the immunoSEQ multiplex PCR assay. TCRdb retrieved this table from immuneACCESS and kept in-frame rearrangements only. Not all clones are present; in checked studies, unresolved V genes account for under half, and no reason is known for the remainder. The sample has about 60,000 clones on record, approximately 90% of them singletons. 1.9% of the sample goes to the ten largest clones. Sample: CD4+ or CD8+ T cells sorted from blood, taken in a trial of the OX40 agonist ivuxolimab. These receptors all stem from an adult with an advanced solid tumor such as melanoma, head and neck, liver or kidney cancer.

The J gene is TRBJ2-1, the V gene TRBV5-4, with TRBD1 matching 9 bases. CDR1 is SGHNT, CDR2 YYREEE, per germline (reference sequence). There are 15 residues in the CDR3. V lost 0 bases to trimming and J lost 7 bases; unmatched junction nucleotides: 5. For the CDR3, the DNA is TGTGCCAGCAGCTTGGGGACAGGGGTAGTAAATGAGCAGTTCTTC. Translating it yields CASSLGTGVVNEQFF.

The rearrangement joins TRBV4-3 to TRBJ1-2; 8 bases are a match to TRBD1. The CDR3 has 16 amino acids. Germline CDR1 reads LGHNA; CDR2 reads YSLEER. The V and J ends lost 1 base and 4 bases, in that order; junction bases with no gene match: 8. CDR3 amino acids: CASSQGGTGESYGYTF. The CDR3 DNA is TGCGCCAGCAGCCAAGGAGGGACAGGCGAGTCCTATGGCTACACCTTC.

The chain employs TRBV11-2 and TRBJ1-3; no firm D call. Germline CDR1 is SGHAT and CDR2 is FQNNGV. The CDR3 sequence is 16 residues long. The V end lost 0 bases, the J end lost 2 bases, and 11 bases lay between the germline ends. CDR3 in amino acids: CASSLEIRPAGNTIYF. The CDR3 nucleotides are TGTGCCAGCAGCTTAGAGATAAGGCCCGCTGGAAACACCATATATTTT. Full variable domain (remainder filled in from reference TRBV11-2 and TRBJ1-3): EAGVAQSPRYKIIEKRQSVAFWCNPISGHATLYWYQQILGQGPKLLIQFQNNGVVDDSQLPKDRFSAERLKGVDSTLKIQPAKLEDSAVYLCASSLEIRPAGNTIYFGEGSWLTVV.

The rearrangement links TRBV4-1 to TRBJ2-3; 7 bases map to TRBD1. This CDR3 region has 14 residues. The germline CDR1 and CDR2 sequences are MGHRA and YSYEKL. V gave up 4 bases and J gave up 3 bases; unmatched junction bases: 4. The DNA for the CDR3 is TGCGCCAGCAGCCCGGGACAGCCTACAGATACGCAGTATTTT. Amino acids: CASSPGQPTDTQYF.

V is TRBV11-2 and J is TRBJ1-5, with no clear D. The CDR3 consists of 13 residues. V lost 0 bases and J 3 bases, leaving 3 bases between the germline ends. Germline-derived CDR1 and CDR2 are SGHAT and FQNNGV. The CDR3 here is CASSLDLNQPQHF. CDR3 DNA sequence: TGTGCCAGCAGCTTAGATCTCAATCAGCCCCAGCATTTT.

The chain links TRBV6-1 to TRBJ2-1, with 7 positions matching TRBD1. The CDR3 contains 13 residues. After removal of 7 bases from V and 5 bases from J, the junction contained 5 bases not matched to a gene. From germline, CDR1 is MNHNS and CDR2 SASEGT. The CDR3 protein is CASKNRGNNEQFF. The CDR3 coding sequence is TGTGCCAGCAAAAACAGGGGAAACAATGAGCAGTTCTTC.

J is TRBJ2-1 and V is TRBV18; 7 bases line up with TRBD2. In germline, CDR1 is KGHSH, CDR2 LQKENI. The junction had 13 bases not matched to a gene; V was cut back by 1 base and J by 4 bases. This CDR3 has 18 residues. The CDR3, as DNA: TGTGCCAGCTCACCACGCAAGACGAGCGGGACCCCATACAATGAGCAGTTCTTC. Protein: CASSPRKTSGTPYNEQFF. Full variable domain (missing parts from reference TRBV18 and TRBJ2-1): NAGVMQNPRHLVRRRGQEARLRCSPMKGHSHVYWYRQLPEEGLKFMVYLQKENIIDESGMPKERFSAEFPKEGPSILRIQQVVRGDSAAYFCASSPRKTSGTPYNEQFFGPGTRLTVL.

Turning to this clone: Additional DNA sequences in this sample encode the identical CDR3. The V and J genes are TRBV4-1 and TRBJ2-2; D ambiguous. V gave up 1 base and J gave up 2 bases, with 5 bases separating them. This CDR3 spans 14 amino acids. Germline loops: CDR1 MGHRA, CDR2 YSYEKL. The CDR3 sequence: CASSQAGNTGELFF. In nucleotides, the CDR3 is TGCGCCAGCAGCCAAGCCGGAAACACCGGGGAGCTGTTTTTT.

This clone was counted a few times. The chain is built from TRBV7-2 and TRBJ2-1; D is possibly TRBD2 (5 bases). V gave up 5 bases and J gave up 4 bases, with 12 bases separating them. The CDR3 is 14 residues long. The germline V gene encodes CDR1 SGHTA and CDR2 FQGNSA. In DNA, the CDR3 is TGTGCCAGCAGCCCAAAAAGCGGTTACAATGAGCAGTTCTTC. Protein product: CASSPKSGYNEQFF.

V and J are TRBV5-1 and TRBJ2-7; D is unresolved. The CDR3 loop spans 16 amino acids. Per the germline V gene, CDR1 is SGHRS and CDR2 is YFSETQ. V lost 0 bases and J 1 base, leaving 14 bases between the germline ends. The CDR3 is CASSLEAGGFSYEQYF. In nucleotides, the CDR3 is TGCGCCAGCAGCTTGGAAGCCGGTGGCTTTTCCTACGAGCAGTACTTC.

This CDR3 reads CASSDSGTPIQRNQPQHF. CDR3 coding DNA: TGTGCCAGCAGTGATTCCGGGACACCCATCCAGAGGAATCAGCCCCAGCATTTT. The V gene is TRBV6-4, the J gene TRBJ1-5, with D tentatively TRBD1 (6 bases). The CDR3 extends over 18 amino acids. Trimming stripped 3 bases from V and 4 bases from J, with 22 bases between. Germline CDR1 and CDR2: MRHNA and SNTAGT.

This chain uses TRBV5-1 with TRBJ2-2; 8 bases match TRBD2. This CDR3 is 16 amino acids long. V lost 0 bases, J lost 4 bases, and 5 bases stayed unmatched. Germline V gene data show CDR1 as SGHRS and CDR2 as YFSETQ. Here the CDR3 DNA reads TGCGCCAGCAGCTTGGGTAGCGGGGTTTCCACCGGGGAGCTGTTTTTT. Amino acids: CASSLGSGVSTGELFF.

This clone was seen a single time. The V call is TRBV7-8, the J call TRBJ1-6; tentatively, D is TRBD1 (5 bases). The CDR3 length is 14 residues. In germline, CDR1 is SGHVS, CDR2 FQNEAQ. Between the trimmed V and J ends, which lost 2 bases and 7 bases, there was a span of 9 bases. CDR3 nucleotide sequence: TGTGCCAGCAGCTTAACCCAGGGAAATTCACCCCTCCACTTT. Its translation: CASSLTQGNSPLHF.

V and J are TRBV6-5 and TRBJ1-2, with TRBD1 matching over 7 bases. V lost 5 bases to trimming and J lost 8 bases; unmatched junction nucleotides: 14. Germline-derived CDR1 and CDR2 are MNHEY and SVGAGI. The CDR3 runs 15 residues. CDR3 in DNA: TGTGCCAGCAGTCCCGGGACAGCGGGGGCTGACGGCTACACCTTC. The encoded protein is CASSPGTAGADGYTF.

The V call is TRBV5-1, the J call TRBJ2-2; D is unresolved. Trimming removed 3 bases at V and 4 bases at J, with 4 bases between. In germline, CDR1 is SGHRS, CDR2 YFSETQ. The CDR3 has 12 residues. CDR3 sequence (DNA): TGCGCCAGCAGCTACTCCACCGGGGAGCTGTTTTTT. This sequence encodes CASSYSTGELFF.

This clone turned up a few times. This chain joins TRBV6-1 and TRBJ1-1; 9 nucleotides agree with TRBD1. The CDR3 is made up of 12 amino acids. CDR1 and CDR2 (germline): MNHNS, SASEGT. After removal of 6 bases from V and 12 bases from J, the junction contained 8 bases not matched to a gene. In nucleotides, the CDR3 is TGTGCCAGCAGCCAAACACAGGGGGCGTCTTTCTTT. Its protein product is CASSQTQGASFF.